A single sample gave rise to the 32 T cell receptor beta chains below, sequenced in a study of identical twins. MiXCR was run by TCRdb on the 5' RACE reads, yielding one entry per CDR3 protein. This sample yields about 520,000 distinct CDR3 sequences, of which about 20% are seen a single time; 0.91% belongs to the top ten. These data were also reused for a study on T cells expressing NK-cell markers.

The sequenced sample consisted of CD4+ T cells sorted from blood. Receptors were obtained from a young woman in good health.

The CDR3 reads CAISQRLGEGNEQFF. In DNA form, the CDR3 reads TGTGCCATCAGCCAACGACTGGGGGAGGGCAATGAGCAGTTCTTC. This rearrangement joins TRBV10-3 to TRBJ2-1, with 7 bases fitting TRBD2. The J segment lost 6 bases and the V segment lost 6 bases, leaving 11 bases of the junction unmatched. The germline gives CDR1 ENHRY, CDR2 SYGVKD. This CDR3 contains 15 residues.

In this sample, this clonotype turned up a few times. The gene calls are TRBV12-5 and TRBJ2-7, with TRBD2 matching over 8 bases. Per germline, CDR1 LGHNT and CDR2 FRNRAP. The CDR3 consists of 12 residues. Trimming at V came to 9 bases and at J to 4 bases, leaving 5 bases not matched to a gene. The CDR3 DNA sequence: TGTGCTAGCCTCGGACTAGCATACGAGCAGTACTTC. This gives the protein CASLGLAYEQYF.

The CDR3 nucleotides are TGCGCCAGCAGCTCTTGGCCTGCGGTAGGATGGAATGAGCAGTTCTTC. As protein: CASSSWPAVGWNEQFF. V is TRBV5-1 and J is TRBJ2-1; D gene uncertain. Germline CDR1 and CDR2: SGHRS and YFSETQ. The CDR3 loop spans 16 amino acids. The V end lost 3 bases, the J end lost 7 bases, and 20 bases lay between the germline ends.

This clonotype was observed a single time. This rearrangement joins TRBV6-1 to TRBJ1-2; 7 bases fit TRBD1. CDR3 length equals 14 residues. Per the germline V gene, CDR1 is MNHNS and CDR2 is SASEGT. The V segment lost 8 bases and the J segment 8 bases; nucleotides outside the gene matches: 14. CDR3: CASGGQSTRGGYTF. The CDR3 coding sequence is TGTGCCAGCGGGGGACAGTCGACACGGGGCGGCTACACCTTC.

The chain links TRBV12-3 or TRBV12-4 to TRBJ1-5; no definite D call. V dropped 7 bases and J dropped 0 bases, with 16 bases sitting between them. The CDR3 totals 16 residues. CDR3 sequence (DNA): TGTGCCAGCACCAAACTGGGATGGGATAGCAATCAGCCCCAGCATTTT. Encoded protein: CASTKLGWDSNQPQHF.

The chain employs TRBV10-1 and TRBJ2-7; 9 positions agree with TRBD1. V was clipped by 2 bases and J by 3 bases; unmatched bases: 5. The germline CDR1 and CDR2 sequences are WNHNN and SYGVQD (reference sequence). CDR3 length: 15 residues. Here the CDR3 reads CASSESRTGVYEQYF. CDR3 DNA sequence: TGCGCCAGCAGTGAGAGCCGGACAGGGGTCTACGAGCAGTACTTC.

The rearrangement links TRBV7-6 to TRBJ2-3; 15 nucleotides match TRBD2. The CDR3 spans 15 residues. Germline CDR1 and CDR2: SGHVS and FNYEAQ. J lost 7 bases, V lost 5 bases, and 4 bases had no gene match. CDR3 amino acids: CASSRTSGGEYTQYF. CDR3 nucleotide sequence: TGTGCCAGCAGCCGGACTAGCGGGGGGGAGTATACGCAGTATTTT.

This chain links TRBV10-3 with TRBJ2-5, with TRBD2 as a possible D gene (5 bases). The CDR3 covers 13 residues. V lost 4 bases and J 4 bases, leaving 10 bases between the germline ends. CDR1 and CDR2 from the germline V gene are ENHRY and SYGVKD. This CDR3 is CAISVLVGETQYF. CDR3 coding DNA: TGTGCCATCAGTGTACTAGTAGGAGAGACCCAGTACTTC.

The V call is TRBV6-1, the J call TRBJ2-7; no definite D call. V lost 6 bases to trimming and J lost 4 bases, with 13 bases between them. The CDR3 has 13 residues. CDR1 MNHNS and CDR2 SASEGT come from the germline V gene. The CDR3 spells CASRLGPPYEQYF. The CDR3 region has the DNA TGTGCCAGCAGGCTCGGACCGCCATACGAGCAGTACTTC.

This clonotype was observed a few times. The chain uses TRBV3-1 and TRBJ2-3, with 10 bases fitting TRBD2. The CDR3 has 17 amino acids. The J segment lost 4 bases and the V segment lost 2 bases, leaving 9 bases of the junction unmatched. Germline V gene data show CDR1 as LGHDT and CDR2 as YNNKEL (reference sequence). CDR3 sequence reads: CASSQTLSGGRADTQYF. For the CDR3, the DNA is TGTGCCAGCAGCCAAACCCTTAGCGGGGGGAGAGCAGATACGCAGTATTTT.

The chain combines TRBV20-1 with TRBJ2-3, with D possibly matching TRBD1 (5 bases). V shed 3 bases and J shed 6 bases, with 16 bases lying between them. The CDR3 runs to 14 residues. Germline V CDR1 and CDR2: DFQATT, SNEGSKA (reference sequence). CDR3: CSASGAVGFDTQYF. CDR3 nucleotides: TGCAGTGCTAGTGGGGCGGTAGGCTTTGATACGCAGTATTTT.

V gene TRBV3-1 combines with J gene TRBJ2-7; D unclear. V dropped 7 bases and J dropped 9 bases, with 13 bases sitting between them. Germline V gene sequence: CDR1 LGHDT, CDR2 YNNKEL (reference sequence). This CDR3 region has 11 residues. CDR3 nucleotides: TGTGCCAGCACTCTTAACGGAGTGCAGTACTTC. Its translation is CASTLNGVQYF.

This sequence joins TRBV7-9 and TRBJ2-2; D is ambiguous. The V end was cut by 2 bases, the J end by 7 bases, with 5 bases between. The CDR3 loop spans 12 amino acids. CDR1 is SEHNR and CDR2 is FQNEAQ in the germline V gene (reference sequence). CDR3 residues: CASSLINGELFF. DNA for the CDR3: TGTGCCAGCAGCTTAATTAACGGGGAGCTGTTTTTT. The full variable domain, rest sourced from reference TRBV7-9 and TRBJ2-2, is DTGVSQNPRHKITKRGQNVTFRCDPISEHNRLYWYRQTLGQGPEFLTYFQNEAQLEKSRLLSDRFSAERPKGSFSTLEIQRTEQGDSAMYLCASSLINGELFFGEGSRLTVL.

This rearrangement joins TRBV30 to TRBJ2-3; 7 bases align to TRBD2. This CDR3 has 13 amino acids. V lost 6 bases, J lost 6 bases, and 9 bases stayed unmatched. CDR1 is GTSNPN and CDR2 is SVGIG in the germline V gene (reference sequence). CDR3 sequence (DNA): TGTGCCTGCGCAAGGGCGGGAGCGGATACGCAGTATTTT. This sequence encodes CACARAGADTQYF.

This clonotype was observed many times. This rearrangement joins TRBV29-1 to TRBJ2-7; TRBD1 is a possible D gene (5 bases). The V end lost 4 bases, the J end lost 0 bases, and 7 bases lay between the germline ends. This CDR3 contains 12 residues. Germline-derived CDR1 and CDR2 are SQVTM and ANQGSEA. CDR3 nucleotides: TGCAGCGTTGGAACAGGCTCCTACGAGCAGTACTTC. Translating it yields CSVGTGSYEQYF.

This clonotype has at least ten counts. This chain's CDR3 is CSAPVRVGENQPQHF. The CDR3 coding sequence is TGCAGTGCTCCGGTCCGCGTGGGGGAAAATCAGCCCCAGCATTTT. This chain connects TRBV20-1 to TRBJ1-5; D may be TRBD1 (5 bases). The CDR3 has 15 residues. CDR1 is DFQATT and CDR2 is SNEGSKA in the germline V gene (reference sequence). The ends were cut back, 5 bases at V and 4 bases at J, with 18 bases in the middle.

This clonotype was picked up a small number of times. The V gene is TRBV20-1, the J gene TRBJ1-2, with D possibly TRBD1 on 5 matching bases. The germline V and J ends were trimmed by 6 bases and 2 bases, with 13 bases remaining between them. Germline V CDR1 and CDR2: DFQATT, SNEGSKA (reference sequence). CDR3 length: 13 residues. The CDR3 protein is CSAGTDLNYGYTF. CDR3 nucleotides: TGCAGTGCAGGGACGGACCTCAACTATGGCTACACCTTC.

A few counts support this clonotype. V is TRBV5-6 and J is TRBJ2-2; no definite D call. CDR1 SGHDT and CDR2 YYEEEE come from the germline V gene. The length of the CDR3 is 15 residues. V was clipped by 1 base and J by 1 base, with 8 bases between them. Written as DNA, the CDR3 is TGTGCCAGCAGCTTGAGGCTTCAGAACACCGGGGAGCTGTTTTTT. Residues: CASSLRLQNTGELFF.

V gene TRBV5-1 combines with J gene TRBJ2-5; 9 nucleotides align to TRBD2. The J segment lost 4 bases and the V segment lost 4 bases, leaving 5 bases of the junction unmatched. Germline V gene lookup returns CDR1 SGHRS and CDR2 YFSETQ. This CDR3 contains 14 residues. The CDR3 DNA reads as TGCGCCAGCAGCCAGGGGACTAGCAGAGAGACCCAGTACTTC. Residues: CASSQGTSRETQYF.

The gene calls are TRBV6-1 and TRBJ2-4; D not resolved. V was pared by 6 bases and J by 7 bases, with 16 bases between. This CDR3 spans 14 amino acids. Germline V gene lookup returns CDR1 MNHNS and CDR2 SASEGT. CDR3 amino acids: CASSSLLETNIQYF. In DNA form, the CDR3 reads TGTGCCAGCAGCTCCCTTTTGGAGACGAACATTCAGTACTTC.

In its sample, this clonotype was seen many times. The rearrangement uses TRBV12-3 or TRBV12-4 and TRBJ2-3; TRBD2 might be the D (6 bases). The V end was cut by 3 bases, the J end by 2 bases, with 12 bases between. The CDR3 extends over 15 amino acids. In DNA, the CDR3 is TGTGCCAGCAGTTTGTCGGGAGTTGACACAGATACGCAGTATTTT. This codes for CASSLSGVDTDTQYF.

V gene TRBV12-3 or TRBV12-4 combines with J gene TRBJ2-7, with D unclear. The CDR3 sequence is 15 residues long. Deletions cut 1 base from V and 6 bases from J, with 16 bases between. The CDR3 reads CASSLVARSVAEQYF. DNA for the CDR3: TGTGCCAGCAGTTTAGTGGCCAGGTCTGTGGCCGAGCAGTACTTC.

This sequence joins TRBV5-1 and TRBJ1-1; D remains ambiguous. The CDR3 extends over 16 amino acids. V was trimmed by 4 bases and J by 5 bases, leaving 21 bases between them. Looked up from germline, CDR1 is SGHRS and CDR2 is YFSETQ. CDR3 sequence: CASSVASTFSGTEAFF. CDR3 in DNA: TGCGCCAGCAGCGTTGCCTCGACATTTTCGGGGACTGAAGCTTTCTTT.

This chain connects TRBV4-3 to TRBJ2-2; D uncertain. Trimming removed 4 bases at V and 7 bases at J, with 7 bases between. Germline CDR1 and CDR2: LGHNA and YSLEER. The CDR3 spans 12 residues. The CDR3 sequence is CASSPTGGELFF. CDR3 coding DNA: TGCGCCAGCAGCCCGACCGGCGGGGAGCTGTTTTTT.

The chain joins TRBV7-8 to TRBJ2-3; D possibly corresponds to TRBD1 (6 bases). The V gene lost 7 bases and the J gene lost 2 bases, with 31 bases spanning the gap. The CDR3 covers 20 residues. CDR1 SGHVS and CDR2 FQNEAQ come from the germline V gene. The CDR3 protein is CASILFPKLGEGGATDTQYF. CDR3 sequence (DNA): TGTGCCAGCATCCTATTTCCAAAACTCGGGGAAGGGGGTGCCACAGATACGCAGTATTTT.

This chain connects TRBV7-9 to TRBJ1-6; 8 bases agree with TRBD1. This CDR3 is 14 amino acids long. The germline gives CDR1 SEHNR, CDR2 FQNEAQ (reference sequence). The V and J ends lost 4 bases and 8 bases, in that order; junction bases with no gene match: 4. CDR3 sequence reads: CASSSTTGDSPLHF. The CDR3 DNA reads TGTGCCAGCAGCTCGACGACAGGGGATTCACCCCTCCACTTT.

Only a few counts were recorded for this clonotype. The J gene is TRBJ2-1, the V gene TRBV20-1; 11 bases map to TRBD2. Per the germline V gene, CDR1 is DFQATT and CDR2 is SNEGSKA (reference sequence). The J segment lost 6 bases and the V segment lost 7 bases, leaving 5 bases of the junction unmatched. The CDR3 runs to 13 residues. The CDR3 loop is CSGKGLAGNEQFF. DNA of the CDR3: TGCAGTGGCAAAGGACTAGCGGGCAATGAGCAGTTCTTC.

This chain connects TRBV4-3 to TRBJ2-3; D perhaps matches TRBD1 (6 bases). V was shortened by 0 bases and J by 1 base, with 8 bases between the two germline ends. The CDR3 has 15 residues. From germline, CDR1 is LGHNA and CDR2 YSLEER. DNA of the CDR3: TGCGCCAGCAGCCAAGAATGGACAGGCACAGATACGCAGTATTTT. Protein sequence: CASSQEWTGTDTQYF.

V gene TRBV7-9 combines with J gene TRBJ2-3; D not resolved. This CDR3 comprises 16 residues. CDR1 and CDR2 (germline): SEHNR, FQNEAQ (reference sequence). V was shortened by 4 bases and J by 0 bases, with 14 bases between the two germline ends. CDR3 sequence: CASSSGQTISTDTQYF. In nucleotides, the CDR3 is TGTGCCAGCAGCTCAGGTCAGACCATCAGCACAGATACGCAGTATTTT.

The chain joins TRBV10-3 to TRBJ2-3; unclear D gene. V lost 6 bases and J 1 base, leaving 11 bases between the germline ends. There are 14 residues in the CDR3. Germline-derived CDR1 and CDR2 are ENHRY and SYGVKD. CDR3 sequence: CAIRNRDGTDTQYF. The DNA of the CDR3 is TGTGCCATCAGGAATCGTGACGGCACAGATACGCAGTATTTT.

This clonotype was counted a few times. The rearrangement uses TRBV11-2 and TRBJ1-1; D gene unclear. The CDR3 has 15 amino acids. Per germline, CDR1 SGHAT and CDR2 FQNNGV. The ends were cut back, 5 bases at V and 0 bases at J, with 13 bases in the middle. CDR3 residues: CASSPSPQLNTEAFF. The DNA of the CDR3 is TGTGCCAGCAGCCCTAGCCCTCAACTGAACACTGAAGCTTTCTTT.

The chain employs TRBV25-1 and TRBJ1-1, with D unclear. The germline gives CDR1 MGHDK, CDR2 SYGVNS. V was pared by 7 bases and J by 5 bases, with 17 bases between. CDR3 length equals 14 residues. DNA for the CDR3: TGTGCCAGCAAAGGATCAGGCCGTTGGACTGAAGCTTTCTTT. It yields the protein CASKGSGRWTEAFF. Combining the CDR3 with reference TRBV25-1 and TRBJ1-1 gives the whole variable domain EADIYQTPRYLVIGTGKKITLECSQTMGHDKMYWYQQDPGMELHLIHYSYGVNSTEKGDLSSESTVSRIRTEHFPLTLESARPSHTSQYLCASKGSGRWTEAFFGQGTRLTVV.